This TCR beta chain was recovered during a study of control samples from healthy donors and cancer patients (dated by TCRdb to 2020 to 2021). A note on this clone: The antigen it recognizes is unknown. No much larger clone exists at a distance of one base, and base qualities are not known.

The receptor library was made with the immunoSEQ multiplex PCR assay. TCRdb took over this immuneACCESS table, retaining in-frame rearrangements with V and J assigned. Such tables are incomplete; in checked studies, under half of the missing clones stem from an unresolved V gene, and the remainder is unexplained. The sample yields about 120,000 clones; approximately 92% were counted once. Together, the top ten hold 0.58% of the sample. Per the germline V gene, SNHLY is the CDR1 and FYNNEI is the CDR2. Unmatched junction bases come to 7, with V trimmed by 7 bases and J by 4 bases. Its CDR3 holds 14 amino acids, cysteine through phenylalanine. Here the CDR3 DNA is all that survives: 42 bases in frame from base 1.

The rearrangement combines TRBV2 with TRBJ2-7; 10 nucleotides in the junction match TRBD2. Sequenced input: PBMCs. The clonotype originates from an older man with head and neck cancer. The CDR3 amino acid sequence is: CASNRGTSEYEQYF. The nucleotide sequence is given as TGTGCCAGCAATAGAGGGACTAGCGAATACGAGCAGTACTTC. The full variable domain, completed from the reference TRBV2 and TRBJ2-7 proteins outside the CDR3, reads EPEVTQTPSHQVTQMGQEVILRCVPISNHLYFYWYRQILGQKVEFLVSFYNNEISEKSEIFDDQFSVERPDGSNFTLKIRSTKLEDSAMYFCASNRGTSEYEQYFGPGTRLTVT.